These T cell receptor beta chains were read from a single sample in a study of identical twins. A single record per CDR3 protein comes from TCRdb applying MiXCR to the 5' RACE reads. The sample holds approximately 470,000 distinct CDR3 sequences, 13% to 15% seen once. Separately, the same data were catalogued under a study of yellow fever vaccine responses in identical twins.

Sequenced input: CD4+ T cells sorted from blood. These receptors originate from a young woman in good health. Each CDR3 is given with its conserved first and last residue. D genes are given only for firm matches. Clone size is given for some rows only: seen once, a few or many times, or a class if the clone is expanded.

size,D,J,V,length,DNA,CDR3
few,-,TRBJ2-7,TRBV18,12,TGTGCCAGCTCAGCGACTGACTACGAGCAGTACTTC,CASSATDYEQYF
few,-,TRBJ2-7,TRBV6-5,13,TGTGCCAGCAGTTACTCGACCGCCTACGAGCAGTACTTC,CASSYSTAYEQYF
-,-,TRBJ2-7,TRBV2,16,TGTGCCAGCAGCGGAGCACGGGGACTTAAGGGGAGTGAGCAGTACTTC,CASSGARGLKGSEQYF
-,-,TRBJ2-7,TRBV30,13,TGTGCCTGGAGTGGAGGCAGAGACTACGAGCAGTACTTC,CAWSGGRDYEQYF
few,TRBD2,TRBJ2-1,TRBV29-1,19,TGCAGCGTTTCCCTTTCTCCGGGGACTAGCGGGCTACGAAACGGTGAGCAGTTCTTC,CSVSLSPGTSGLRNGEQFF
few,TRBD1,TRBJ1-2,TRBV28,13,TGTGCCAGCAGAGGGACAGGGGAATATGGCTACACCTTC,CASRGTGEYGYTF
many,TRBD1,TRBJ1-1,TRBV12-3/TRBV12-4,13,TGTGCCAGCACCCTACAGGGGGCGAAGGAAGCTTTCTTT,CASTLQGAKEAFF
-,-,TRBJ2-5,TRBV12-3/TRBV12-4,13,TGTGCCAGCAGTTTTCAGGGGACAGAGACCCAGTACTTC,CASSFQGTETQYF
few,-,TRBJ1-5,TRBV20-1,13,TGCAGTGCTGGGAGGGGGAGCAATCAGCCCCAGCATTTT,CSAGRGSNQPQHF
-,-,TRBJ1-2,TRBV5-1,14,TGCGCCAGCAGCTTGGGACGGACAGTCTATGGCTACACCTTC,CASSLGRTVYGYTF
-,-,TRBJ1-6,TRBV20-1,14,TGCAGTGCTAGCAACAGGGAATTTGATTCACCCCTCCACTTT,CSASNREFDSPLHF
-,-,TRBJ2-7,TRBV6-5,11,TGTGCCACCGTTGAGGGATACGAGCAGTACTTC,CATVEGYEQYF
few,-,TRBJ2-2,TRBV11-1,15,TGTGCCAGCAGCTTACGAGGGGCCGGGTTCGGGGAGCTGTTTTTT,CASSLRGAGFGELFF
-,-,TRBJ2-3,TRBV15,13,TGTGCCACCCCCTCCCCAGGGTCCGATACGCAGTATTTT,CATPSPGSDTQYF
few,TRBD1,TRBJ2-2,TRBV5-5,17,TGTGCCAGCAGCCCGGACAGGGGAGGGTGGAACACCGGGGAGCTGTTTTTT,CASSPDRGGWNTGELFF
few,-,TRBJ2-4,TRBV20-1,12,TGCAGTGCTAGTCCGGGGACGAACATTCAGTACTTC,CSASPGTNIQYF
-,TRBD2,TRBJ2-1,TRBV6-2/TRBV6-3,16,TGTGCCAGCAGGGGGACTAAGACTAGCGGGCGTAATGAGCAGTTCTTC,CASRGTKTSGRNEQFF
-,TRBD1,TRBJ2-7,TRBV28,15,TGTGCCAGCACCAATTCCGGGACAGGGGAGGATTCGCAGTACTTC,CASTNSGTGEDSQYF
many,TRBD1,TRBJ2-7,TRBV20-1,12,TGCAGTGCTAGGACAGGGACCTACGAGCAGTACTTC,CSARTGTYEQYF
-,TRBD2,TRBJ2-2,TRBV29-1,14,TGCAGCGCACGACTAGCGGGTTTCACCGGGGAGCTGTTTTTT,CSARLAGFTGELFF
-,-,TRBJ1-4,TRBV15,14,TGTGCCAGCAGACCGGGACACGGTAATGAAAAACTGTTTTTT,CASRPGHGNEKLFF
few,TRBD1,TRBJ1-1,TRBV7-2,14,TGTGCCAGCAGCTTAGACAGGGGGGGACCTGAAGCTTTCTTT,CASSLDRGGPEAFF
-,-,TRBJ2-1,TRBV7-9,14,TGTGCCAGCAGCTTAGACGGGGCCGGCAATGAGCAGTTCTTC,CASSLDGAGNEQFF